This record looks at one TCR beta chain sequence and its context. The data belong to a study of shared clonotypes between healthy human individuals. Repertoires were generated with immunoSEQ multiplex PCR, while TCRdb's copy carries only in-frame clones and drops some. The sample contains more than 2,000,000 clones, roughly 92% of which appear only once. This CDR3 has 15 amino acids. V was shortened by 4 bases and J by 6 bases, with 16 bases between the two germline ends. Germline loops: CDR1 MNHEY, CDR2 SVGAGI. This chain joins TRBV6-5 and TRBJ2-1; D possibly corresponds to TRBD2 (5 bases). Sequenced: naive CD4+ T cells sorted from blood. This sample's subset: CD45RA+ positively selected. This TCR derives from a man in his late teens or twenties in good health. The CDR3 is CASSSPDERSNEQFF. CDR3 DNA sequence: TGTGCCAGCAGTTCCCCGGACGAGCGGAGCAATGAGCAGTTCTTC.